This TCR beta chain was identified in a study of control samples from healthy donors and cancer patients. TCRdb's copy holds only in-frame clones and misses some; the assay was immunoSEQ multiplex PCR. The sample contains over 100,000 clones, roughly 90% of which appear only once. Germline CDR1 and CDR2: LGHDT and YNNKEL (reference sequence). The CDR3 covers 12 residues. The V and J ends lost 1 base and 8 bases respectively, with 8 bases between them. The clonotype was recovered from a man between 50 and 59 years old in good health. The source material was blood. The chain employs TRBV3-1 (or the pseudogene TRBV3-2) and TRBJ1-2; D is undetermined. In DNA, the CDR3 is TGTGCCAGCAGCCAAGTTGGCCGGGGCTACACCTTC. This codes for CASSQVGRGYTF.